This T cell receptor (beta chain) stems from a study of shared clonotypes between healthy human individuals (dated by TCRdb to 2020 to 2021). As for the study more broadly: A couple of women and three men aged 18 to 49 years were included in the cohort. Each donor's leukapheresis produced roughly between roughly 0.94 and 9.5 billion PBMCs. Blood TCR repertoires of five healthy adults were deeply sequenced to estimate repertoire size and the extent of clonotype sharing between individuals. To increase sequencing depth and limit assay-specific biases, TCR repertoire library preparation and sequencing were carried out by different laboratories using diverse techniques. For each donor, three plates each were used for CD4 naive and CD4 memory, two plates were used for CD8 naive, and one plate was used for CD8 memory.

As encoded in the germline V gene (reference sequence), CDR1 is SGHKS while CDR2 is YYEKEE. V and J are truncated by 2 bases and 0 bases respectively, leaving an intervening sequence of 17 bases. From the cysteine up to the phenylalanine, the CDR3 has a length of 17 residues. Kept here is only the CDR3 DNA, which spans 51 bases and is read in frame from base 1. TCR CDR3 regions were amplified from genomic DNA by multiplex PCR using the deep immunoSEQ assay. Genomic DNA extracted from each cell subset was distributed evenly over all wells of several immunoSEQ 96-well plates, and each plate served as one replicate. For sorted subsets, around 0.2 ug of genomic DNA, equivalent to around 30,000 T cell genomes, went into each replicate PCR. Purified libraries were quantified with a Qubit 3.0 fluorometer, sized on a Bioanalyzer 2100, and re-quantified with the KAPA Library Quantification kit. Each immunoSEQ 96-well plate was sequenced on its own single-read 150-cycle Illumina NextSeq 550 flow cell. In the paper's pipeline: The immunoSEQ output contained only junctional sequences without quality scores, so filtering could not match that applied to full-length reads. Sequences were annotated with PyIR, a Python wrapper for IgBLAST v1.9, using IMGT germline references to assign V/J genes and CDR3. Reads were filtered out if the reads had weak V/J assignments (E-value above 1e-6), no CDR3, stop codons, out-of-frame junctions, or ambiguous translated residues. V3J clonotypes were defined as sequences sharing the same inferred V gene, J gene, and CDR3 amino acid sequence. Percentage overlap between repertoires was calculated by dividing the number of shared unique clonotypes by the size of the smaller repertoire. Three approaches were used to assess repertoire richness: RTK rarefaction, the Chao1 estimator, and Recon v2.1 estimates of unobserved clonotypes. Generation probabilities for all TCRbeta clonotypes obtained by the gDNA method from a handful of donors were computed using OLGA. Entries here come from immuneACCESS through TCRdb and include only in-frame sequences with V and J called. Some clones fail to appear in such tables; in the studies checked, an unresolved V gene covers under half of the shortfall, and the cause of the remainder is unknown. The V and J calls and clone size are taken from that table; D and trimming were inferred from the DNA. The sample includes more than 2 million clones, with around 93% observed a single time. The ten top clones hold about 1.7% of the sample.

CD8 naive samples were obtained by positive selection for CCR7 among CD45RO-negative cells, yielding a CD45RA+CCR7+ population from which TemRA cells were excluded. The donors were healthy, HIV-negative adults who had no recently reported acute infections or vaccinations. All donors were Caucasian adults living in Nashville, Tennessee, USA. Blood was collected by leukapheresis, and PBMCs were isolated by Ficoll-Histopaque density gradient centrifugation and then cryopreserved in liquid nitrogen vapor phase. Purity and quantity of every magnetically sorted T cell population were checked by analytical flow cytometry. From each sorted fraction, genomic DNA was isolated and quantified by UV absorbance on a Nanodrop 2000c. To note about this clone: The clone's antigen remains unknown. Per-base qualities were not stored, and no clone one base away is much larger.

Overall results and qualifications from the work: Sampling was restricted to blood, and TCR repertoires in tissue are likely to differ from TCR repertoires in blood. Estimated clonotype richness was generally larger for naive than for memory subsets. Pairwise subsampling led to the expectation that sequencing depth would affect the degree of clonotype sharing among donors. Rarefaction of sorted-subset datasets indicated incomplete sequencing despite the large sequencing depth. Compared with non-shared clonotypes, the clonotypes found in all four sorted-subset donors had higher generation probabilities. Sharing across four donors was observed for roughly 5.4% of naive CD4, 3% to 3.5% of naive CD8, 2% to 2.5% of memory CD4, and 0.4% of memory CD8 clonotypes. The genetic and exposure-history diversity represented was limited by the small number of donors.

The V gene is TRBV5-5 and the J gene is TRBJ1-2; the D gene assignment is ambiguous. The receptor's source is a man aged 18 to 29 in good health. Some clones in this sample may be carry-over from other donors' samples. Sample: naive CD8+ T cells from PBMCs. In light of the paper, this sample's cell subset or site label describes: CD45RA+CCR7+. CDR3 protein: CASSLMRADLPNYGYTF. The bases read TGTGCCAGCAGCTTAATGAGGGCAGACCTTCCTAACTATGGCTACACCTTC.